Only a few counts were recorded for the clone carrying this T cell receptor beta chain. What it binds is not known. The source of the sample is a study of blood T cells in healthy people across ages. Study results and limitations: Age brought a roughly linear fall in TCR beta diversity measured per million T cells.

Then a second PCR, running roughly 6 to 11 cycles, was carried out with a sample-barcoded 5' primer and a J-beta primer mix. All samples yielded 2.5 million or more CDR3-containing paired-end reads. TCRdb itself ran the 5' RACE reads through MiXCR, one entry per CDR3 protein. The top ten clones hold around 20% of a sample with fewer than 900,000 distinct CDR3 sequences, about 42% of them seen once. Aged roughly 6 to 100, donors were systemically healthy Caucasians from Russia. The source of this sequence is a woman in her sixties or seventies in good health. Sequencing was done on a sample of blood.

CDR3 protein: CSARIAGSGVTFF. The DNA of the CDR3 is TGCAGTGCTAGAATCGCGGGTTCCGGGGTGACTTTCTTT. The chain links TRBV20-1 to TRBJ1-1; no definite D call. With 2 bases removed from V and 12 bases from J, the gap between germline ends came to 19 bases. The length of the CDR3 is 13 residues. Germline V CDR1 and CDR2: DFQATT, SNEGSKA (reference sequence).